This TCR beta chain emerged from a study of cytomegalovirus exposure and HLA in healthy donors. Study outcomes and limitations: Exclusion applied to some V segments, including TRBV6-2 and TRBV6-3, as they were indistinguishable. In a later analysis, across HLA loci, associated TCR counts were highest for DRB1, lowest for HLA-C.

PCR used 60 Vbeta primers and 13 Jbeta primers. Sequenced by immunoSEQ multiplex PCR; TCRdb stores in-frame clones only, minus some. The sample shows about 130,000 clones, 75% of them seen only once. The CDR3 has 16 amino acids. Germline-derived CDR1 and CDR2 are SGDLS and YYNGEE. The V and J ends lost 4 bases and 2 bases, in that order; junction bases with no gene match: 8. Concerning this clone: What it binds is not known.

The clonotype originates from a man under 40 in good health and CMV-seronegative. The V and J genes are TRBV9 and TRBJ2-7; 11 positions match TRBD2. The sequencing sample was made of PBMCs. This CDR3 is CASSPRTSGFTYEQYF. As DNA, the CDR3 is TGTGCCAGCAGCCCCCGGACTAGCGGGTTCACCTACGAGCAGTACTTC. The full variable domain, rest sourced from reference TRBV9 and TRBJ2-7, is DSGVTQTPKHLITATGQRVTLRCSPRSGDLSVYWYQQSLDQGLQFLIQYYNGEERAKGNILERFSAQQFPDLHSELNLSSLELGDSALYFCASSPRTSGFTYEQYFGPGTRLTVT.